The present T cell receptor beta chain was sequenced within a study of blood T cell repertoires in COVID-19. V was cut by 5 bases and J by 3 bases, with 14 bases left in between. Per germline, CDR1 LNHDA and CDR2 SQIVND (reference sequence). There are 14 residues in the CDR3. Assay used: immunoSEQ multiplex PCR; TCRdb lists only in-frame clones, some missing. The table includes around 230,000 clones, around 88% detected once. The genes are TRBV19 and TRBJ2-7; D not certain. Sequenced sample: PBMCs or T cells enriched from blood (not recorded which). This TCR was recovered from a woman between 40 and 50 years old with acute COVID-19. In DNA form, the CDR3 reads TGTGCCAGTAGTTGGTCAGGTTACGGCTACGAGCAGTACGTC. It codes for CASSWSGYGYEQYV.